This T cell receptor beta chain was found in a study of breast tumors, draining lymph nodes, adjacent tissues. V gave up 2 bases and J gave up 9 bases, with 11 bases separating them. The CDR3 sequence is 13 residues long. Comments on this clonotype: The antigen remains unidentified.

Study results and caveats: Most tumor T cells seemingly derive from lymph node, then expand in tumor. Tumor and nontumor repertoires were significantly more similar in luminal-like than in basal-like breast cancer. Compared with lymph nodes, tumors were less diverse; compared with nontumor tissue, more.

Each CDR3 protein gets one entry after TCRdb re-called the multiplex PCR reads with MiXCR. The sample contains 20,000 to 30,000 distinct CDR3 sequences, 60% to 75% of which appear only once. The clonotype comes from a female donor with breast cancer. Some clones in this sample may be carry-over from other donors' samples. The sample was tumor-adjacent breast tissue. The chain has TRBV12-3 or TRBV12-4 and TRBJ2-1; D is possibly TRBD2 (5 bases). This CDR3 reads CASSLSYGGEQFF. CDR3 in DNA: TGTGCCAGCAGTTTATCTTACGGAGGTGAGCAGTTCTTC.